In its sample, the clone carrying this TCR beta chain was seen a few times. What it binds is unknown. CDR3 length: 16 amino acids. Germline loops: CDR1 DFQATT, CDR2 SNEGSKA (reference sequence). With 0 bases removed from V and 0 bases from J, the gap between germline ends came to 12 bases. This specimen comes from a study of identical twins. The study, taken as a whole, reports: Modelling approaches yielded underestimates of out-of-frame TCR alpha sharing between monozygotic twins.

In TCRdb, the 5' RACE reads were re-called with MiXCR into one record per CDR3 protein. The sample contains around 370,000 distinct CDR3 sequences, approximately 8.8% of which appear only once. The V gene is TRBV20-1, the J gene TRBJ2-1; D not certain. Sequenced material: naive T cells sorted from blood. This receptor was identified in a woman between 45 and 60 years old in good health. The CDR3 nucleotides are TGCAGTGCTAGAGATCCCCTAATAAGCTCCTACAATGAGCAGTTCTTC. Protein: CSARDPLISSYNEQFF.